This note documents a single T cell receptor beta chain sequence. Its antigen is currently unknown. Assay: immunoSEQ multiplex PCR; the TCRdb copy retains only in-frame clones and omits some. The sample has under 5,000 clones; more than 65% are singletons. The source of the sample is a study of T cell repertoires in ileal Crohn's disease. For the study at large: 35% were active smokers at surgery; median disease duration was roughly 7.9 years. Overall study findings and caveats: Clonality above 26.8% at surgery always came with endoscopic recurrence. Compared with CD4 T cells, sorted CD8 cells carried more expanded clones. Clonal expansions were more frequent in active smokers than non-smokers at surgery.

The junction had 14 bases not matched to a gene; V was cut back by 2 bases and J by 2 bases. There are 18 residues in the CDR3. Germline CDR1 SGHRS, CDR2 YFSETQ. The sequence derives from an adult with Crohn's disease. The chain is built from TRBV5-1 and TRBJ2-5, with 8 nucleotides matching TRBD2. Source material: ileal tissue. The CDR3 sequence is CASSLTPLSGTPQETQYF. The CDR3 nucleotides are TGCGCCAGCAGCTTAACCCCTCTTAGCGGGACCCCTCAAGAGACCCAGTACTTC.